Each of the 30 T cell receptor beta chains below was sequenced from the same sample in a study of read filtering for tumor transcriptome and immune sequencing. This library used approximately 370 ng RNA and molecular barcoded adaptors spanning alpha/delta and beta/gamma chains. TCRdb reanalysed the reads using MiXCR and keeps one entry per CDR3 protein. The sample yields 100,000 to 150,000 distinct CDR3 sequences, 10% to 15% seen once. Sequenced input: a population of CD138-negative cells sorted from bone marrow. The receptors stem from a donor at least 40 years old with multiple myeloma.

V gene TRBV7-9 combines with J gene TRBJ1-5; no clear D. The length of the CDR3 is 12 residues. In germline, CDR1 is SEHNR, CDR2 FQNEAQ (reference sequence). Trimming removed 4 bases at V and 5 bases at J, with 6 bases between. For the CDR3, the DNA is TGTGCCAGCAGCTACAGTGATCAGCCCCAGCATTTT. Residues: CASSYSDQPQHF. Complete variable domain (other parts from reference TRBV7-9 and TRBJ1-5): DTGVSQNPRHKITKRGQNVTFRCDPISEHNRLYWYRQTLGQGPEFLTYFQNEAQLEKSRLLSDRFSAERPKGSFSTLEIQRTEQGDSAMYLCASSYSDQPQHFGDGTRLSIL.

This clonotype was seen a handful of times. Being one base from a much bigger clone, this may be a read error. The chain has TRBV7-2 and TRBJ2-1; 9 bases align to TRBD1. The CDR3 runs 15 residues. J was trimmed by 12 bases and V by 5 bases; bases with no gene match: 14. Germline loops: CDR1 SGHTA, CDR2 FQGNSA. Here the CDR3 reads CASSQDRGERDGQFF. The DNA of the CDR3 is TGTGCCAGCAGCCAGGACAGGGGAGAAAGGGATGGGCAGTTCTTC.

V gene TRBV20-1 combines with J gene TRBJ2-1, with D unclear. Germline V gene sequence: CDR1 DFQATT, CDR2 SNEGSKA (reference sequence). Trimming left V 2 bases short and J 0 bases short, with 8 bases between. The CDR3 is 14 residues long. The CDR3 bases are TGCAGTGCTAGATCCGGAAGCTCCTACAATGAGCAGTTCTTC. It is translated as CSARSGSSYNEQFF.

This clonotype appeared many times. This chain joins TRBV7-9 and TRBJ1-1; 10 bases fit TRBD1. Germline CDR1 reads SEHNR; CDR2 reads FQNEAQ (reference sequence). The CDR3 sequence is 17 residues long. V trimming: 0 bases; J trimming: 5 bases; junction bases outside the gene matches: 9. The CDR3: CASSLARQGAFRTEAFF. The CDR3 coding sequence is TGTGCCAGCAGCTTAGCCCGACAGGGGGCTTTTCGGACTGAAGCTTTCTTT.

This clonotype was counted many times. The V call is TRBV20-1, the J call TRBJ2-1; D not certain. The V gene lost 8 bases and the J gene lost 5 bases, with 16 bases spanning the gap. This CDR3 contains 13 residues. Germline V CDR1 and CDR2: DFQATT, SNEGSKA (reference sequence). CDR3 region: CSCGRDYHNEQFF. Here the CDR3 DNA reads TGCAGTTGTGGGCGAGATTACCACAATGAGCAGTTCTTC.

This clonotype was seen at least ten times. The chain's CDR3 is CASSRAGVEDTQYF. In nucleotides, the CDR3 is TGTGCCAGCAGCCGGGCAGGGGTCGAAGATACGCAGTATTTT. The chain links TRBV5-6 to TRBJ2-3; tentatively, D is TRBD1 (6 bases). The CDR3 length is 14 residues. From germline, CDR1 is SGHDT and CDR2 YYEEEE. The ends were cut back, 4 bases at V and 5 bases at J, with 14 bases in the middle.

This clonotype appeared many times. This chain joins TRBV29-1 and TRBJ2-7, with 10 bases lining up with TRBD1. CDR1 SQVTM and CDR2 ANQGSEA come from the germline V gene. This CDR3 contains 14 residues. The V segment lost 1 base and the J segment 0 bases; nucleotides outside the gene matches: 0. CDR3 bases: TGCAGCGTTGAAGGGACAGGGGGCTCCTACGAGCAGTACTTC. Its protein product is CSVEGTGGSYEQYF.

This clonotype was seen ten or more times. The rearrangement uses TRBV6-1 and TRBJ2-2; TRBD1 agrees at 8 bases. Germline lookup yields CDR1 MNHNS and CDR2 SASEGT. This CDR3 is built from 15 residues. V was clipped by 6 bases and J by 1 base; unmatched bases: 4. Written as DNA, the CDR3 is TGTGCCAGCAGAACCGGGACAGGGAACACCGGGGAGCTGTTTTTT. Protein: CASRTGTGNTGELFF.

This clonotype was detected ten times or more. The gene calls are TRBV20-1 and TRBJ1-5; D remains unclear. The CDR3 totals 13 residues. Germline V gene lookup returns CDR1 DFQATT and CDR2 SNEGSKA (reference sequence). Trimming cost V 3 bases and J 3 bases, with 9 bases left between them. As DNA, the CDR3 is TGCAGTGCTAGTTTAGGACTCAATCAGCCCCAGCATTTT. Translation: CSASLGLNQPQHF.

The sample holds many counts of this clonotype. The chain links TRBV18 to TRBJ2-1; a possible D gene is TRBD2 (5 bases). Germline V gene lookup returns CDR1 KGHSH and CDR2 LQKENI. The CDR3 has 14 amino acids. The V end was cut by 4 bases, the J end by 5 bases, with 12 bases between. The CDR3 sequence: CASSQTAGNNEQFF. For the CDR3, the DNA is TGTGCCAGCTCACAGACCGCCGGGAACAATGAGCAGTTCTTC.

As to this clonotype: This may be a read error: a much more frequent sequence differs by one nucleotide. CDR3 protein: CASSDLGRLAGELFF. CDR3 nucleotides: TGTGCCAGCAGTGATCTCGGCAGGTTGGCCGGGGAGCTGTTTTTT. The chain carries TRBV25-1 and TRBJ2-2; D gene ambiguous. V dropped 3 bases and J dropped 6 bases, with 14 bases sitting between them. There are 15 residues in the CDR3. Germline CDR1 MGHDK, CDR2 SYGVNS.

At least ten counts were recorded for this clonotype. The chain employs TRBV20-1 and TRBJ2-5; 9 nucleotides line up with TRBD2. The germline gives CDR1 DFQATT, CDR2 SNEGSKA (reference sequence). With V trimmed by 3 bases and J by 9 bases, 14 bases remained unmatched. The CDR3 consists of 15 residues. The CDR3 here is CSASGLAGKLTAQYF. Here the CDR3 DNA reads TGCAGTGCTAGCGGGCTAGCGGGGAAATTAACGGCCCAGTACTTC.

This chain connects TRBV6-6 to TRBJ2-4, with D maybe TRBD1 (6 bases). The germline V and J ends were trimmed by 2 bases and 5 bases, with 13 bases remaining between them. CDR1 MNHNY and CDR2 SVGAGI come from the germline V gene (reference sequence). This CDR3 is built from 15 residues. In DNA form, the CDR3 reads TGTGCCAGCAGTTACCCGTGGACAGTTGAAAACATTCAGTACTTC. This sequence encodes CASSYPWTVENIQYF.

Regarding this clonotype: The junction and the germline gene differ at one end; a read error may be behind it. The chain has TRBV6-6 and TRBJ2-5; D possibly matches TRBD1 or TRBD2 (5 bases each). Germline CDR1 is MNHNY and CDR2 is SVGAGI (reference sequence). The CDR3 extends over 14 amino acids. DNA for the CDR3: TGTGCCCGCAGTTTCGGGGCGGAGCAAGAGACCCAGTACTTC. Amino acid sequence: CARSFGAEQETQYF.

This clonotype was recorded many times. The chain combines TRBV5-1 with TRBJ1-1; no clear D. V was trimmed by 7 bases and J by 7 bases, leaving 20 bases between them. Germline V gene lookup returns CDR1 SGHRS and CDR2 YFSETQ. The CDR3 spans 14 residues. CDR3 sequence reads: CASPPRDIGSEAFF. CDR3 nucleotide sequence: TGCGCCAGCCCACCCCGAGACATTGGGAGTGAAGCTTTCTTT. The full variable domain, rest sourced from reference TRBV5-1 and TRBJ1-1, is KAGVTQTPRYLIKTRGQQVTLSCSPISGHRSVSWYQQTPGQGLQFLFEYFSETQRNKGNFPGRFSGRQFSNSRSEMNVSTLELGDSALYLCASPPRDIGSEAFFGQGTRLTVV.

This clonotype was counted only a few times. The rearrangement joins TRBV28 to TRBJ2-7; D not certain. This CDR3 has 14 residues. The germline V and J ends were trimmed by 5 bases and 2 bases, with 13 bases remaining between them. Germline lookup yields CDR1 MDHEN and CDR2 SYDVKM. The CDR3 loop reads CASSPPGSAYEQYF. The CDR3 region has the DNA TGTGCCAGCAGTCCCCCCGGGTCGGCCTACGAGCAGTACTTC.

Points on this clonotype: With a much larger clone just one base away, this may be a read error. CDR3 sequence: CSVGMSGYEKLFF. Here the CDR3 DNA reads TGCAGCGTTGGGATGAGCGGCTATGAAAAACTGTTTTTT. The rearrangement links TRBV29-1 to TRBJ1-4; D remains ambiguous. CDR1 SQVTM and CDR2 ANQGSEA come from the germline V gene. The CDR3 is made up of 13 amino acids. Trimming shortened V by 4 bases and J by 6 bases, and 12 bases separated the two germline ends.

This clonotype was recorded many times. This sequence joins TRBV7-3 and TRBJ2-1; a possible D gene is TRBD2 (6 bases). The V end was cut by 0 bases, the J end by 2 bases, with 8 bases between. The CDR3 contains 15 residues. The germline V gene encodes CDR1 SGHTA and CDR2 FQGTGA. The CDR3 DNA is TGTGCCAGCAGCTTAACCGGGACTCCCTACAATGAGCAGTTCTTC. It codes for CASSLTGTPYNEQFF.

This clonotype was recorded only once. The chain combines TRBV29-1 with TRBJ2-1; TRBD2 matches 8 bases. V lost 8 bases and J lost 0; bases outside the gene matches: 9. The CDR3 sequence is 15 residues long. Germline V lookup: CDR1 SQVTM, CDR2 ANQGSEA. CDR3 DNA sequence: TGCAGCACCGAGAAGAGCGGGAGCTCCTACAATGAGCAGTTCTTC. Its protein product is CSTEKSGSSYNEQFF.

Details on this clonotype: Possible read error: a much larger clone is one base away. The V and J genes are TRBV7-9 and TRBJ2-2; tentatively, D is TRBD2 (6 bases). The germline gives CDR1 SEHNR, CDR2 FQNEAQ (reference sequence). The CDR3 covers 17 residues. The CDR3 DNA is TGTGCCAGCAGTTCCATTGCTGGTAGTAGCGGTACCGGGGAGCTGTCTTTT. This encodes CASSSIAGSSGTGELSF. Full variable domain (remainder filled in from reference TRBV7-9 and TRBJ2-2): DTGVSQNPRHKITKRGQNVTFRCDPISEHNRLYWYRQTLGQGPEFLTYFQNEAQLEKSRLLSDRFSAERPKGSFSTLEIQRTEQGDSAMYLCASSSIAGSSGTGELSFGEGSRLTVL.

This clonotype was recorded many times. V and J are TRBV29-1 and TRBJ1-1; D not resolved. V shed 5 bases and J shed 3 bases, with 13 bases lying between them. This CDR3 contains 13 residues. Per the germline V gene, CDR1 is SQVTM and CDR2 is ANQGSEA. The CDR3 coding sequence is TGCAGCGTTCGGCCGGGGTTGGACACTGAAGCTTTCTTT. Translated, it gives CSVRPGLDTEAFF. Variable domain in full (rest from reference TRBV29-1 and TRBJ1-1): SAVISQKPSRDICQRGTSLTIQCQVDSQVTMMFWYRQQPGQSLTLIATANQGSEATYESGFVIDKFPISRPNLTFSTLTVSNMSPEDSSIYLCSVRPGLDTEAFFGQGTRLTVV.

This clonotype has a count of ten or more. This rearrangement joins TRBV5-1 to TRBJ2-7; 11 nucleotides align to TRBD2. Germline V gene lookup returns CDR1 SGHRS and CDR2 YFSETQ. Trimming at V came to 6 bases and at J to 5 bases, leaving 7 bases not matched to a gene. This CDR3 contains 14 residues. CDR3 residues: CASTLTSGSNEQYF. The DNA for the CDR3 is TGCGCCAGCACCCTAACTAGCGGGAGTAACGAGCAGTACTTC.

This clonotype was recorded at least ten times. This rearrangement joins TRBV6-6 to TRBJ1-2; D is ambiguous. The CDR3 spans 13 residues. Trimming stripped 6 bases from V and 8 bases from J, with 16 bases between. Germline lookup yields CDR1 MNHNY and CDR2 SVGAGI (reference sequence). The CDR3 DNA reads TGTGCCAGCAGCCAGGAGGTTGTGGGAGGCTACACCTTC. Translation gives CASSQEVVGGYTF.

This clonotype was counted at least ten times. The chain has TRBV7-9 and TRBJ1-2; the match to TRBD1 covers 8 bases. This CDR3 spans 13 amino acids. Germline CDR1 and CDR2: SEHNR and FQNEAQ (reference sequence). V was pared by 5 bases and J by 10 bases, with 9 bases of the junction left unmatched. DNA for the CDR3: TGTGCCAGCAGCCCCGGACAGGGTCTTGACTACACCTTC. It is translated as CASSPGQGLDYTF.

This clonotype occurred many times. The CDR3 spells CASSPHSGGFADTQYF. As DNA, the CDR3 is TGTGCCAGCAGCCCCCATAGCGGGGGGTTCGCAGATACGCAGTATTTT. The rearrangement joins TRBV4-2 to TRBJ2-3; TRBD2 matches 10 bases. Unmatched junction bases numbered 8, after V lost 4 bases and J lost 4 bases. Per germline, CDR1 LGHNA and CDR2 YNFKEQ. The CDR3 is 16 amino acids.

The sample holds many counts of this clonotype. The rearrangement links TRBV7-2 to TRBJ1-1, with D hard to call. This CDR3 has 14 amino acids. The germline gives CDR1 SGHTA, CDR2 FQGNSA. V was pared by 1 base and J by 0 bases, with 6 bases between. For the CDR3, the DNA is TGTGCCAGCAGCTTAGTACCGCTGAACACTGAAGCTTTCTTT. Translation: CASSLVPLNTEAFF.

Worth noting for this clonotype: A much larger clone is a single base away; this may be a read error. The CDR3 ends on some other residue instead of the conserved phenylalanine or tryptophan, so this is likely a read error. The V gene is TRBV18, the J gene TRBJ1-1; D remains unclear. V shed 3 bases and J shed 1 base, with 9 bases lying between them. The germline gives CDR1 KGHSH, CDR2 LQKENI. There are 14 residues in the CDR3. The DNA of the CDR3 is TGTGCCAGCTCACCCATCGAGGGGAACACTGAAGCTTTCTCT. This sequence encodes CASSPIEGNTEAFS.

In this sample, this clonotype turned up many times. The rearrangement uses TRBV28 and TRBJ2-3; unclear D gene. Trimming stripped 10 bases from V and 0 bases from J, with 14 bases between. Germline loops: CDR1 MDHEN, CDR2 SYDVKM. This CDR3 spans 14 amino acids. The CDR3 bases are TGTGCCACCCAGTCTACACCTAGCACAGATACGCAGTATTTT. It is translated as CATQSTPSTDTQYF. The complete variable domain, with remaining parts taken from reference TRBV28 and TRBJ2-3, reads DVKVTQSSRYLVKRTGEKVFLECVQDMDHENMFWYRQDPGLGLRLIYFSYDVKMKEKGDIPEGYSVSREKKERFSLILESASTNQTSMYLCATQSTPSTDTQYFGPGTRLTVL.

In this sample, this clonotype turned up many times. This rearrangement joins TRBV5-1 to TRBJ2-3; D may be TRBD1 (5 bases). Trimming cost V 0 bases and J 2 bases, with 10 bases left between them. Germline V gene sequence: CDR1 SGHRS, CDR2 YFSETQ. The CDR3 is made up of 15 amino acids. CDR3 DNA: TGCGCCAGCAGCTTGGATGGGGCGTCCACAGATACGCAGTATTTT. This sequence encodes CASSLDGASTDTQYF.

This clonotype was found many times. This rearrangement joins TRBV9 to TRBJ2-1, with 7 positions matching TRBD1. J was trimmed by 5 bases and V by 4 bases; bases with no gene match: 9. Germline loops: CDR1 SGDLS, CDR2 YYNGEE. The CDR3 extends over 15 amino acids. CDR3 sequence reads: CASSPTGTVDNEQFF. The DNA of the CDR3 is TGTGCCAGCAGCCCTACCGGGACAGTCGACAATGAGCAGTTCTTC.